The 3 T cell receptor beta chains presented below share a single source sample, sequenced in a study of T-cell memory formation after mild COVID-19. TCRdb processed the 5' RACE reads anew with MiXCR; each CDR3 protein has one entry. The data show a few hundred thousand distinct CDR3 sequences, about 17% seen once. Material for sequencing was PBMCs or a T cell subset sorted from them (not recorded which). All receptors derive from a man aged 18 to 35 who had mild COVID-19 (a few samples of this study predate the infection). Cell type and time point are not known.

The J gene is TRBJ1-2, the V gene TRBV6-2 or TRBV6-3, with 7 bases identical to TRBD1. Germline CDR1 MNHEY, CDR2 SVGEGT. V was clipped by 2 bases and J by 3 bases; unmatched bases: 6. The CDR3 is 15 amino acids. In nucleotides, the CDR3 is TGTGCCAGCAGTTACCGACAGGGCGGATACTATGGCTACACCTTC. This encodes CASSYRQGGYYGYTF.

This clonotype has a handful of counts. The gene calls are TRBV4-2 and TRBJ2-2; D remains ambiguous. Germline assignment: CDR1 LGHNA and CDR2 YNFKEQ. CDR3 length: 16 residues. V was pared by 0 bases and J by 3 bases, with 11 bases between. The CDR3 reads CASSQDSVSDTGELFF. The CDR3 nucleotides read TGTGCCAGCAGCCAAGACTCGGTCAGCGACACCGGGGAGCTGTTTTTT.

The chain links TRBV7-2 to TRBJ1-1; no definite D call. V was clipped by 4 bases and J by 1 base, with 10 bases between them. From germline, CDR1 is SGHTA and CDR2 FQGNSA. This CDR3 spans 14 amino acids. The CDR3 region is CASSSPYKNTEAFF. CDR3 DNA: TGTGCCAGCAGCTCACCTTACAAGAACACTGAAGCTTTCTTT.